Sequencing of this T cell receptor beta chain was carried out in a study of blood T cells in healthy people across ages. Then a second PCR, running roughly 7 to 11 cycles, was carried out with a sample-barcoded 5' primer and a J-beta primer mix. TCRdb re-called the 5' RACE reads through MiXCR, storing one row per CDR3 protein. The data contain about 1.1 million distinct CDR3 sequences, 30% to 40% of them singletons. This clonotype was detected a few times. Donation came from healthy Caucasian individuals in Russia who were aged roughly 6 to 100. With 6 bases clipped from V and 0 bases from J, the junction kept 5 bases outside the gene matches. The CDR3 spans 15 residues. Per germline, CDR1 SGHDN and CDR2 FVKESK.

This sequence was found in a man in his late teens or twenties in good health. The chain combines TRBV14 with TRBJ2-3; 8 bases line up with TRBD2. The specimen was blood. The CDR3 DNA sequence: TGTGCCAGCAGTAAACTAGCGGCAAGCACAGATACGCAGTATTTT. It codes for CASSKLAASTDTQYF.